A single sample gave rise to the 29 T cell receptor beta chains below, sequenced in a study of blood T cells in healthy people across ages. Then a second PCR, running about 6 to 12 cycles, was carried out with a sample-barcoded 5' primer and a J-beta primer mix. TCRdb re-derived calls from the 5' RACE reads in MiXCR, one entry per CDR3 protein. Altogether 650,000 to 1,000,000 distinct CDR3 sequences are present, about 36% being singletons, with the ten largest covering roughly 13%. The sequenced material came from blood. These TCRs come from a man between 18 and 35 years old in good health.

This clonotype has more than one count but fewer than ten. The rearrangement links TRBV5-1 to TRBJ2-1, with 10 positions matching TRBD2. Germline CDR1 is SGHRS and CDR2 is YFSETQ. Trimming took 1 base from V and 9 from J; bases not matched to a gene: 7. This CDR3 has 15 amino acids. The CDR3 protein is CASSLTIAGGGEQFF. For the CDR3, the DNA is TGCGCCAGCAGCTTGACAATAGCGGGGGGAGGTGAGCAGTTCTTC. Based on the CDR3 plus reference TRBV5-1 and TRBJ2-1, the full variable domain is KAGVTQTPRYLIKTRGQQVTLSCSPISGHRSVSWYQQTPGQGLQFLFEYFSETQRNKGNFPGRFSGRQFSNSRSEMNVSTLELGDSALYLCASSLTIAGGGEQFFGPGTRLTVL.

The rearrangement joins TRBV20-1 to TRBJ2-1; 12 bases fit TRBD2. The J call is uncertain, as TRBJ2-7 better fits the DNA end. The germline V gene encodes CDR1 DFQATT and CDR2 SNEGSKA (reference sequence). This CDR3 is 16 amino acids long. The CDR3: CSARDILAGGVDEQYF. The CDR3 DNA sequence: TGCAGTGCTAGAGATATCCTAGCGGGGGGGGTTGATGAGCAGTACTTC.

The DNA of the CDR3 is TGTGCCAGCAGTTTAGCGGCTTTCTATGGCTACACCTTC. As protein: CASSLAAFYGYTF. This chain joins TRBV27 and TRBJ1-2, with D hard to call. The CDR3 is made up of 13 amino acids. Per the germline V gene, CDR1 is MNHEY and CDR2 is SMNVEV (reference sequence). Trimming removed 2 bases from V and 4 bases from J, with 8 bases in between.

This clonotype was picked up a small number of times. One junction end does not reproduce the germline sequence, and a read error may be involved. The rearrangement joins TRBV12-3 or TRBV12-4 to TRBJ1-2; possible D gene TRBD1, 5 bases. The CDR3 has 11 residues. In DNA, the CDR3 is TGTGCCACCCCGGAGGGGCCTGGCCACACCTTC. Its protein product is CATPEGPGHTF.

V and J are TRBV20-1 and TRBJ2-3; D is possibly TRBD2 (6 bases). Germline CDR1 DFQATT, CDR2 SNEGSKA (reference sequence). CDR3 length: 15 residues. V lost 6 bases and J lost 4, with 20 bases in between. The CDR3 nucleotides are TGCAGTGCGGGGGTCGCGACTAGTACCCCAGATACGCAGTATTTT. As protein: CSAGVATSTPDTQYF.

V and J are TRBV5-4 and TRBJ2-1; 8 nucleotides line up with TRBD2. The CDR3 consists of 13 residues. V lost 6 bases, J lost 12 bases, and 11 bases stayed unmatched. Germline CDR1 reads SGHNT; CDR2 reads YYREEE (reference sequence). This CDR3 reads CASNPEGLGGQFF. CDR3 sequence (DNA): TGTGCCAGCAACCCAGAGGGACTAGGGGGGCAGTTCTTC.

The chain employs TRBV2 and TRBJ1-5; the D gene is possibly TRBD1 (6 bases). Looked up from germline, CDR1 is SNHLY and CDR2 is FYNNEI. This CDR3 contains 15 residues. Trimming stripped 6 bases from V and 0 bases from J, with 12 bases between. The CDR3 spells CASRRTAFSNQPQHF. Here the CDR3 DNA reads TGTGCCAGCAGGAGGACAGCTTTTAGCAATCAGCCCCAGCATTTT. The whole variable domain, remainder taken from reference TRBV2 and TRBJ1-5, is EPEVTQTPSHQVTQMGQEVILRCVPISNHLYFYWYRQILGQKVEFLVSFYNNEISEKSEIFDDQFSVERPDGSNFTLKIRSTKLEDSAMYFCASRRTAFSNQPQHFGDGTRLSIL.

The rearrangement uses TRBV12-3 or TRBV12-4 and TRBJ2-1; D possibly corresponds to TRBD2 (6 bases). The CDR3 spans 14 residues. The V gene lost 5 bases and the J gene lost 4 bases, with 12 bases spanning the gap. Here the CDR3 reads CASSRGLTYNEQFF. The CDR3 bases are TGTGCCAGCAGTCGGGGACTTACTTACAATGAGCAGTTCTTC.

The chain carries TRBV7-2 and TRBJ2-3; 10 nucleotides agree with TRBD2. CDR1 SGHTA and CDR2 FQGNSA come from the germline V gene. The V and J ends lost 6 bases and 4 bases, in that order; junction bases with no gene match: 10. This CDR3 spans 16 amino acids. The DNA for the CDR3 is TGTGCCAGCAGTCACAGGAGCGGGGGGGGCGCAGATACGCAGTATTTT. Amino acid sequence: CASSHRSGGGADTQYF.

The rearrangement links TRBV5-6 to TRBJ2-2, with 8 bases aligning to TRBD2. V lost 6 bases, J lost 5 bases, and 9 bases stayed unmatched. This CDR3 has 15 residues. The germline V gene has CDR1 SGHDT and CDR2 YYEEEE. As DNA, the CDR3 is TGTGCCAGCAACCGCGGGGGGAGACGGACCGGGGAGCTGTTTTTT. Its translation is CASNRGGRRTGELFF.

The chain employs TRBV12-3 or TRBV12-4 and TRBJ1-2; D not certain. V lost 6 bases to trimming and J lost 4 bases, with 15 bases between them. The CDR3 is 14 amino acids. CDR3 DNA sequence: TGTGCCAGCAGCAGTTTTCGGGCTCTCTATGGCTACACCTTC. Encoded protein: CASSSFRALYGYTF.

The V call is TRBV7-2, the J call TRBJ2-1, with 9 bases identical to TRBD1. The assigned J gene may be wrong: the sequence end matches TRBJ2-7 better. From germline, CDR1 is SGHTA and CDR2 FQGNSA. The CDR3 totals 15 residues. DNA for the CDR3: TGTGCCAGCAGTCCTACAGGGGGCCCCTACAATGAGCAGTACTTC. This gives the protein CASSPTGGPYNEQYF.

This clonotype was picked up a small number of times. This sequence joins TRBV7-9 and TRBJ1-1; 7 bases line up with TRBD1. Trimming at V came to 5 bases and at J to 0 bases, leaving 12 bases not matched to a gene. CDR1 SEHNR and CDR2 FQNEAQ come from the germline V gene (reference sequence). CDR3 size: 17 residues. The DNA of the CDR3 is TGTGCCAGCAGCCAAGGCGGACAGGTCGTTTTGAACACTGAAGCTTTCTTT. Amino acid sequence: CASSQGGQVVLNTEAFF.

This sequence joins TRBV12-3 or TRBV12-4 and TRBJ1-1; no definite D call. This CDR3 has 13 residues. Trimming pared 5 bases from V and 4 bases from J, leaving 11 bases between. The CDR3 DNA sequence: TGTGCCAGCAGTGCGGGAACCCCCACTGAAGCTTTCTTT. Translation gives CASSAGTPTEAFF.

This clonotype was detected only a few times. The J gene is TRBJ1-5, the V gene TRBV5-5, with TRBD1 as a possible D gene (6 bases). Germline V CDR1 and CDR2: SGHKS, YYEKEE (reference sequence). This CDR3 has 18 residues. The ends were cut back, 0 bases at V and 0 bases at J, with 16 bases in the middle. In DNA form, the CDR3 reads TGTGCCAGCAGCTTGGCCCCGGGGGGCGATGGTAGCAATCAGCCCCAGCATTTT. It is translated as CASSLAPGGDGSNQPQHF.

For this clonotype: A read error may be the cause here, since a much bigger clone is one base away. This CDR3 is missing its conserved last phenylalanine or tryptophan, likely due to a read error. The chain carries TRBV12-3 or TRBV12-4 and TRBJ2-1; TRBD2 matches at 10 bases. The CDR3 runs 14 residues. The CDR3 is CASSLAGVYNEQFV. In DNA form, the CDR3 reads TGTGCCAGCAGTCTAGCGGGGGTCTACAATGAGCAGTTCGTC.

This clonotype was seen at least ten times. Here the CDR3 reads CASSASSRGLDEQFF. The DNA for the CDR3 is TGTGCCAGCAGCGCGAGCTCGAGGGGGCTGGATGAGCAGTTCTTC. The chain uses TRBV9 and TRBJ2-1; 7 bases fit TRBD1. The trim removed 3 bases at V and 8 bases at J, leaving 11 bases unmatched. CDR3 size: 15 residues. CDR1 SGDLS and CDR2 YYNGEE come from the germline V gene.

The chain joins TRBV5-1 to TRBJ1-2; 8 nucleotides align to TRBD1. Unmatched junction bases numbered 10, after V lost 4 bases and J lost 8 bases. The CDR3 runs 14 residues. Germline V gene sequence: CDR1 SGHRS, CDR2 YFSETQ. The CDR3 sequence: CASSVDQGASGYTF. The CDR3 DNA is TGCGCCAGCAGCGTGGATCAGGGGGCGAGCGGCTACACCTTC. The complete variable domain, with remaining parts taken from reference TRBV5-1 and TRBJ1-2, reads KAGVTQTPRYLIKTRGQQVTLSCSPISGHRSVSWYQQTPGQGLQFLFEYFSETQRNKGNFPGRFSGRQFSNSRSEMNVSTLELGDSALYLCASSVDQGASGYTFGSGTRLTVV.

This clonotype has a handful of counts. The V call is TRBV20-1, the J call TRBJ1-1; 7 bases map to TRBD1. After removal of 1 base from V and 4 bases from J, the junction contained 9 bases not matched to a gene. Per germline, CDR1 DFQATT and CDR2 SNEGSKA (reference sequence). This CDR3 is 15 amino acids long. CDR3 DNA sequence: TGCAGTGCTAGAGGGACCGCAGGGGGGACCACTGAAGCTTTCTTT. This encodes CSARGTAGGTTEAFF.

This clonotype was picked up a small number of times. The chain has TRBV5-1 and TRBJ1-2, with TRBD1 matching 10 bases. CDR1 is SGHRS, CDR2 YFSETQ, per germline. The CDR3 length is 14 residues. V was clipped by 4 bases and J by 7 bases; unmatched bases: 7. The CDR3 DNA is TGCGCCAGCAGCAAGGAAGGGACAGGGGTTGGCTACACCTTC. Translation: CASSKEGTGVGYTF.

The V and J genes are TRBV9 and TRBJ2-3, with D tentatively TRBD1 (5 bases). Per germline, CDR1 SGDLS and CDR2 YYNGEE. The CDR3 is 15 amino acids. V lost 0 bases to trimming and J lost 5 bases, with 13 bases between them. The CDR3 bases are TGTGCCAGCAGCGTAGGTGTCAGGGCGGAAGATACGCAGTATTTT. It is translated as CASSVGVRAEDTQYF.

This clonotype was counted many times. The genes are TRBV7-2 and TRBJ2-3; D remains ambiguous. V shed 1 base and J shed 1 base, with 12 bases lying between them. Germline V CDR1 and CDR2: SGHTA, FQGNSA. This CDR3 comprises 16 residues. CDR3 sequence reads: CASSLGGRIRTDTQYF. The CDR3 DNA follows: TGTGCCAGCAGCTTAGGAGGACGCATTCGCACAGATACGCAGTATTTT. The variable domain in full, with the rest retrieved from reference TRBV7-2 and TRBJ2-3, is GAGVSQSPSNKVTEKGKDVELRCDPISGHTALYWYRQSLGQGLEFLIYFQGNSAPDKSGLPSDRFSAERTGGSVSTLTIQRTQQEDSAVYLCASSLGGRIRTDTQYFGPGTRLTVL.

The chain is built from TRBV24-1 and TRBJ2-7; 11 bases are shared with TRBD1. The end of the DNA is better explained by TRBJ2-5, so the J call may be wrong. The V gene's germline CDR1 is KGHDR and CDR2 SFDVKD. The CDR3 sequence is 17 residues long. This CDR3 is CATSDSKDRGRTETQYF. The CDR3 nucleotides are TGTGCCACCAGTGATTCCAAGGACAGGGGGCGAACTGAGACCCAGTACTTC.

The CDR3 bases are TGTGCCAGCAGCCAAGGCGAACTCTCTGAAGCTTTCTTT. It is translated as CASSQGELSEAFF. J is TRBJ1-1 and V is TRBV4-2; no clear D gene. The V gene lost 1 base and the J gene lost 6 bases, with 9 bases spanning the gap. The CDR3 is made up of 13 amino acids. Germline V gives CDR1 LGHNA, CDR2 YNFKEQ.

This clonotype was observed a few times. The V and J genes are TRBV6-5 and TRBJ2-4, with 7 positions matching TRBD1. TRBJ2-5 matches the DNA end more closely, so the J call is doubtful. Germline CDR1 reads MNHEY; CDR2 reads SVGAGI. CDR3 length equals 14 residues. The DNA of the CDR3 is TGTGCCAGCAGTGTACAGGGGAGTGAGGAGACCCAGTACTTC. Its protein is CASSVQGSEETQYF.

The rearrangement joins TRBV7-9 to TRBJ2-1; the match to TRBD1 covers 9 bases. CDR3 length: 16 amino acids. Losses at the gene ends were 5 bases for V and 6 bases for J; bases not matched to a gene: 11. Germline CDR1 is SEHNR and CDR2 is FQNEAQ (reference sequence). This CDR3 is CASSGSGTGHLNEQFF. CDR3 DNA: TGTGCCAGCAGCGGATCCGGGACAGGGCACCTCAATGAGCAGTTCTTC.

This chain connects TRBV21-1 to TRBJ2-7; TRBD1 was called by the table and not checked on the DNA. TRBV21-1 is designated a pseudogene. CDR3 length: 14 residues. CDR3 in amino acids: CATEGDSLTYEQYF. In DNA form, the CDR3 reads TGCGCCACCGAGGGGGACAGCCTTACCTACGAGCAGTACTTC.

The rearrangement joins TRBV14 to TRBJ2-1; a weak D match, TRBD2 (6 bases). Looked up from germline, CDR1 is SGHDN and CDR2 is FVKESK. Between the trimmed V and J ends, which lost 0 bases and 12 bases, there was a span of 12 bases. The CDR3 totals 13 residues. The CDR3 loop is CASSQDSLGGQFF. The DNA for the CDR3 is TGTGCCAGCAGCCAAGATAGCCTGGGGGGGCAGTTCTTC.

In DNA form, the CDR3 reads TGTGCCAGCAGTTACGGACGAAGAACCTGCGAGCAGTACTTC. Amino acid sequence: CASSYGRRTCEQYF. This chain joins TRBV6-5 and TRBJ2-5; D is unclear. The J call is uncertain, as TRBJ2-7 better fits the DNA end. The CDR3 contains 14 residues. Germline V gives CDR1 MNHEY, CDR2 SVGAGI.